This is a list of T cell receptor beta chains from one sample in a study of cytomegalovirus exposure and HLA in healthy donors. Data came from immunoSEQ multiplex PCR; TCRdb stores just in-frame clones and leaves some out. In the table there are 150,000 to 200,000 clones, approximately 84% of which are singletons. Material: PBMCs. The receptor set was obtained from a man in his late teens or twenties in good health and CMV-seronegative. Each CDR3 is given with its conserved first and last residue. The D gene is left open where the match is weak. Only some rows state a clone size, as once, few, many or a class for expanded clones.

j_gene | d_gene | v_gene | abundance | CDR3aa | CDR3nt
TRBJ1-4 | - | TRBV2 | - | CASRTEVNEKLFF | TGTGCCAGCAGGACAGAAGTTAATGAAAAACTGTTTTTT
TRBJ2-7 | TRBD1 | TRBV6-6 | - | CASSQTGQGSSYEQYF | TGTGCCAGCAGCCAAACCGGACAGGGATCATCCTACGAGCAGTACTTC
TRBJ2-1 | TRBD2 | TRBV6-6 | - | CASSYSREVGGNEQFF | TGTGCCAGCAGTTATAGTCGGGAGGTTGGGGGCAATGAGCAGTTCTTC
TRBJ1-1 | - | TRBV6-1 | - | CASSEVFNTEAFF | TGTGCCAGCAGTGAAGTCTTTAACACTGAAGCTTTCTTT
TRBJ1-3 | - | TRBV4-1 | - | CASSQDLGAGNTIYF | TGCGCCAGCAGCCAAGATCTTGGAGCTGGAAACACCATATATTTT
TRBJ2-3 | TRBD1 | TRBV6-1 | - | CASSDPTGEFTDTQYF | TGTGCCAGCAGTGACCCGACAGGGGAGTTCACAGATACGCAGTATTTT
TRBJ2-7 | TRBD1 | TRBV6-1 | - | CASSEVTGGSYEQYF | TGTGCCAGCAGTGAGGTGACAGGGGGCTCCTACGAGCAGTACTTC
TRBJ1-4 | TRBD1 | TRBV14 | - | CASSQSYARTGQGEKLFF | TGTGCCAGCAGCCAGAGTTACGCCCGGACAGGCCAAGGTGAAAAACTGTTTTTT
TRBJ1-5 | - | TRBV11-3 | - | CASSLGWSYNQPQHF | TGTGCCAGCAGCTTAGGTTGGAGTTACAATCAGCCCCAGCATTTT
TRBJ1-5 | - | TRBV27 | - | CASSSIGSNQPQHF | TGTGCCAGCAGTTCGATCGGGAGCAATCAGCCCCAGCATTTT
TRBJ2-5 | - | TRBV7-3 | - | CASSLYGWSETQYF | TGTGCCAGCAGCTTATACGGGTGGTCGGAGACCCAGTACTTC
TRBJ2-2 | - | TRBV18 | - | CASSSLANTGELFF | TGTGCCAGCTCTTCTTTAGCGAACACCGGGGAGCTGTTTTTT
TRBJ2-5 | - | TRBV2 | - | CASSVTVDRLQETQYF | TGTGCCAGCAGCGTAACGGTCGACAGGCTACAAGAGACCCAGTACTTC
TRBJ1-4 | TRBD1 | TRBV19 | - | CASSSKSGTATNEKLFF | TGTGCCAGTAGTTCAAAATCCGGGACAGCAACTAATGAAAAACTGTTTTTT
TRBJ2-1 | - | TRBV11-3 | - | CASSPIGGPYNEQFF | TGTGCCAGCAGCCCAATAGGGGGACCCTACAATGAGCAGTTCTTC
TRBJ1-3 | - | TRBV9 | - | CASSLDSLGNTIYF | TGTGCCAGCAGCTTGGACAGCCTTGGAAACACCATATATTTT
TRBJ1-1 | TRBD1 | TRBV27 | - | CASSLTGGRTEAFF | TGTGCCAGCAGTTTGACAGGGGGCAGAACTGAAGCTTTCTTT
TRBJ2-1 | - | TRBV15 | once | CATSSLRGYEQFF | TGTGCCACCAGCAGTTTAAGGGGATATGAGCAGTTCTTC
TRBJ2-1 | - | TRBV29-1 | - | CSVVGLASYNEQFF | TGCAGCGTTGTAGGGCTAGCCTCCTACAATGAGCAGTTCTTC
TRBJ2-6 | - | TRBV30 | - | CAWSPGVGANVLTF | TGTGCCTGGTCACCGGGTGTTGGGGCCAACGTCCTGACTTTC
TRBJ2-7 | TRBD2 | TRBV25-1 | few | CASRENVAGGDDYEQYF | TGTGCCAGCAGGGAGAACGTAGCGGGGGGGGATGACTACGAGCAGTACTTC
TRBJ2-7 | - | TRBV28 | few | CASILGRQGSNEQYF | TGTGCCAGCATACTAGGCCGGCAGGGGTCTAACGAGCAGTACTTC
TRBJ1-1 | - | TRBV7-9 | once | CSSSLVPLTGANTEAFF | TGTTCCAGCAGCTTAGTTCCGTTGACAGGAGCAAACACTGAAGCTTTCTTT
TRBJ1-5 | TRBD1 | TRBV7-8 | - | CASSLGTGTDQPQHF | TGTGCCAGCAGCTTAGGGACAGGGACCGATCAGCCCCAGCATTTT
TRBJ1-2 | - | TRBV25-1 | - | CASSDPPQGYTF | TGTGCCAGCAGTGATCCCCCGCAGGGCTACACCTTC
TRBJ1-4 | - | TRBV5-5 | - | CASKPYMNSKEKLFF | TGTGCCAGCAAGCCCTATATGAATTCTAAGGAAAAACTGTTTTTT
TRBJ2-7 | TRBD2 | TRBV6-5 | - | CASSYSSGSSYEQYF | TGTGCCAGCAGTTATTCTAGCGGGAGCTCCTACGAGCAGTACTTC